The 5 T cell receptor beta chains below all came from one sample that was sequenced in a study of blood T cells in healthy people across ages. Through a sample-barcoded 5' primer and a J-beta primer mix, a second PCR was run for 7 to 11 cycles. Each CDR3 protein gets one entry after TCRdb re-called the 5' RACE reads with MiXCR. The data contain around 700,000 distinct CDR3 sequences, roughly 25% of them seen just once; the ten biggest clones take up 8% to 10%. This sample also appeared in a second study, on T cells of mothers and their children.

Sequenced input: blood. The receptors were gathered from a boy between 10 and 17 years old in good health.

The CDR3 here is CANTKPGQGPVVGMNTEAFF. DNA of the CDR3: TGCGCCAACACTAAACCGGGACAGGGCCCTGTGGTCGGGATGAACACTGAAGCTTTCTTT. V and J are TRBV23-1 and TRBJ1-1; 9 nucleotides agree with TRBD1. TRBV23-1 is noted as an ORF with a role that remains uncertain. The CDR3 consists of 20 residues. Losses at the gene ends were 10 bases for V and 0 bases for J; bases not matched to a gene: 24.

This chain uses TRBV28 with TRBJ2-7; D is unresolved. Trimming took off 10 bases at V and 3 bases at J, with 7 bases between the two ends. CDR1 MDHEN and CDR2 SYDVKM come from the germline V gene. CDR3 length: 10 residues. The CDR3 reads CAIPSYEQYF. Here the CDR3 DNA reads TGTGCCATCCCAAGCTACGAGCAGTACTTC. The full variable domain, rest sourced from reference TRBV28 and TRBJ2-7, is DVKVTQSSRYLVKRTGEKVFLECVQDMDHENMFWYRQDPGLGLRLIYFSYDVKMKEKGDIPEGYSVSREKKERFSLILESASTNQTSMYLCAIPSYEQYFGPGTRLTVT.

The CDR3 sequence is CSARRGLYNEQFF. The CDR3 DNA reads TGCAGTGCCAGAAGGGGGCTGTACAATGAGCAGTTCTTC. The V and J genes are TRBV20-1 and TRBJ2-5; 7 bases map to TRBD1. The J call is doubtful: the DNA matches TRBJ2-1 better. From germline, CDR1 is DFQATT and CDR2 SNEGSKA (reference sequence). There are 13 residues in the CDR3.

This clonotype was counted only a few times. The chain uses TRBV10-3 and TRBJ1-6; 7 nucleotides agree with TRBD1. Trimming removed 0 bases from V and 10 bases from J; junction bases left unmatched: 6. Germline-derived CDR1 and CDR2 are ENHRY and SYGVKD. The length of the CDR3 is 15 residues. The chain's CDR3 is CAISESETGTSPLHF. CDR3 DNA sequence: TGTGCCATCAGTGAGTCGGAGACAGGGACGTCACCCCTCCACTTT.

The rearrangement links TRBV7-9 to TRBJ2-1, with a weak D call TRBD1 (6 bases). The germline gives CDR1 SEHNR, CDR2 FQNEAQ (reference sequence). Trimming removed 1 base at V and 7 bases at J, with 11 bases between. This CDR3 contains 14 residues. CDR3 DNA sequence: TGTGCCAGCAGCTTAGTGCAGGGGTGGAATGAGCAGTTCTTC. It specifies CASSLVQGWNEQFF.